These T cell receptor beta chains were read from a single sample in a study of OX40 agonist ivuxolimab in advanced cancers. Produced via immunoSEQ multiplex PCR; TCRdb's table is partial and in-frame only. This sample has about 51,000 clones; about 90% occur once, and the top ten carry roughly 3.5%. The sample consisted of CD4+ or CD8+ T cells sorted from blood, taken in a trial of the OX40 agonist ivuxolimab. The receptors stem from an adult with an advanced solid tumor such as melanoma, head and neck, liver or kidney cancer. The CDR3 runs from the conserved cysteine through the conserved F or W. The D gene is left open where the match is weak.

TRBJ2-7 TRBD1 TRBV11-3 CASSPQDRVGNEQYF
TRBJ1-5 NA TRBV11-2 CASSFDFGSHQPQHF
TRBJ2-5 TRBD2 TRBV11-2 CASSLGTSGGAHETQYF
TRBJ1-2 NA TRBV30 CAWSPGTYGYTF
TRBJ2-5 NA TRBV27 CASRAWGTQYF
TRBJ2-2 NA TRBV27 CASSLLGGRRSTGELFF
TRBJ1-1 NA TRBV30 CAWGTRRDTEAFF
TRBJ2-7 TRBD1 TRBV27 CASSFRTGEIYEQYF
TRBJ1-4 NA TRBV29-1 CSVGNLNEKLFF
TRBJ1-2 TRBD1 TRBV18 CASSPGQDFYGYTF
TRBJ2-1 NA TRBV6-4 CASSDSGARGNEQFF
TRBJ2-5 TRBD1 TRBV18 CASSQRQGQETQYF
TRBJ2-2 NA TRBV19 CASELGTNTGELFF
TRBJ2-1 NA TRBV2 CATAYKLVAEQFF
TRBJ1-5 NA TRBV7-8 CASSGRPGSRDDQPQHF
TRBJ2-7 NA TRBV11-2 CASSPLSGVYEQYF
TRBJ2-2 NA TRBV11-2 CASTESGILSTGELFF
TRBJ1-3 NA TRBV6-5 CASSQGFSGNTIYF
TRBJ2-1 NA TRBV6-6 CASWKASEQFF
TRBJ2-7 NA TRBV7-9 CASSLSTEYEQYF
TRBJ2-1 TRBD1 TRBV28 CASSLDFRAGQGAFF
TRBJ2-6 NA TRBV10-1 CASSESTSGANVLTF
TRBJ2-4 NA TRBV11-3 CASSSGAKNIQYF
TRBJ1-5 NA TRBV28 CASSTPTGGNQPQHF
TRBJ1-5 NA TRBV6-6 CASSRVGQPQHF
TRBJ1-3 NA TRBV10-3 CAISESLSGRGNTIYF
TRBJ2-2 TRBD1 TRBV19 CASSTRTGPTGELFF